This note documents a single T cell receptor beta chain sequence. This entry is derived from a study of blood T cell repertoires in COVID-19. Under the authors' procedure: Estimated nucleated cell counts came from reference gene primer amplification. Assay used: immunoSEQ multiplex PCR; TCRdb lists only in-frame clones, some missing. V and J calls plus clone size are reproduced from that table; the DNA served to infer D and trimming. Here the sample spans about 150,000 clones, 70% to 90% being singletons. Germline V CDR1 and CDR2: SEHNR, FQNEAQ (reference sequence). V gave up 5 bases and J gave up 4 bases; unmatched junction bases: 6. The CDR3 is 16 residues long. Those enrolled, adults aged roughly 18 to 90 years, came from about two dozen US areas. Donors were grouped by their self-reported clinical history. Two negative PCRs, clearance, or symptom resolution were required of recovered Cohort 3 donors.

The clonotype originates from a man aged 45 to 65 who had recovered from COVID-19. The chain links TRBV7-9 to TRBJ2-1; 12 bases match TRBD2. The sequenced material came from PBMCs or T cells enriched from blood (not recorded which). CDR3 nucleotides: TGTGCCAGCAGCCAAACTAGCGGGGGGACATACAATGAGCAGTTCTTC. Protein product: CASSQTSGGTYNEQFF.